This TCR beta chain was observed in a study of regulatory T cells in long-lasting Graves disease. Construction of TCR beta libraries relied on iRepertoire HTBI primers and on Arm-PCR targeting CDR3 regions. MiXCR, run by TCRdb on the multiplex PCR reads, gives a single entry per CDR3 protein. The sample contains a few hundred thousand distinct CDR3 sequences, 20% to 25% of which appear only once. Germline V gives CDR1 LNHDA, CDR2 SQIVND (reference sequence). This CDR3 contains 19 residues. Time point of the sample: persistent/refractory GD, antithyroid drugs over 5 years with positive TRAb. Scientists built the TCR library using RNA that was extracted from PBMCs. Study results and limitations: Persistent-disease Graves' patients showed less TCR diversity than new cases. When disease was persistent, TRBV28, TRBJ1-2 and TRBJ2-5 were the favored segments.

Notes on this clonotype: The target antigen is unknown. Germline and junction disagree at one end, which may indicate a read error.

The clonotype comes from a female donor with Graves disease. This specimen was peripheral blood mononuclear cells (PBMCs), taken when the disease was refractory, from a patient treated with antithyroid drugs. The chain uses TRBV19 and TRBJ2-6; possibly TRBD2 for D (5 bases). The CDR3 spells CASRGLWKRNPSRANVLTF. The CDR3 DNA reads TGTGCCAGTAGGGGTCTCTGGAAGCGGAACCCCTCTAGGGCCAACGTCCTGACTTTC.